This T cell receptor (beta chain) was retrieved from a study of blood T cell repertoires in COVID-19. Study-level information: Collection of acute and convalescent COVID-19 samples took place in the United States, Italy and Spain. Nucleic acid was either cDNA or gDNA, and it came from T cells, B-cell-depleted T cells, or PBMCs.

V was trimmed by 1 base and J by 1 base, leaving 15 bases between them. Germline V lookup: CDR1 SGHTA, CDR2 FQGNSA. The CDR3 spans 17 residues. In the authors' workflow: Researchers report that nucleated cell counts were estimated from reference gene primer amplification. Sequencing was performed with immunoSEQ multiplex PCR; in TCRdb, only in-frame clones are kept and a portion is missing. V and J calls and clone size are as listed in that table; D and trimming were resolved from the DNA. The sample shows approximately 100,000 clones, 75% to 90% of them seen only once. This rearrangement joins TRBV7-2 to TRBJ2-3, with D possibly matching TRBD2 (5 bases). The clonotype originates from a woman older than 75 with active or convalescent COVID-19. The sample taken for sequencing was peripheral blood. CDR3 residues: CASSLDRVGVGTDTQYF. The DNA of the CDR3 is TGTGCCAGCAGCTTAGATAGGGTCGGGGTGGGCACAGATACGCAGTATTTT. Full variable domain (missing parts from reference TRBV7-2 and TRBJ2-3): GAGVSQSPSNKVTEKGKDVELRCDPISGHTALYWYRQSLGQGLEFLIYFQGNSAPDKSGLPSDRFSAERTGGSVSTLTIQRTQQEDSAVYLCASSLDRVGVGTDTQYFGPGTRLTVL.